This T cell receptor (beta chain) originates from a study of graft-versus-host responses after intestinal transplantation. Study information: Each recipient received anti-thymocyte globulin induction, then tacrolimus and steroids for about 3 years. General study findings and limits: Ileal or blood samples showed some GvH clones first, and such clones were also found in recipient marrow. HvG clone declines early post-transplant were associated with peak circulating GvH levels. Elevated graft-versus-host to host-versus-graft clonal ratios in allografts were recorded for patients with graft-donor T cell macrochimerism.

There are 15 residues in the CDR3. V lost 4 bases and J lost 6; bases outside the gene matches: 9. CDR1 is SGHRS, CDR2 YFSETQ, per germline. A note on this clone: Its antigen is undetermined.

The data were produced by immunoSEQ multiplex PCR, yet TCRdb's version contains in-frame clones alone and is incomplete. The sample carries 55,000 to 70,000 clones, around nine tenths recorded once. This TCR was sampled from a human patient who received an intestinal transplant, so some T cells may come from the graft donor. The V and J genes are TRBV5-1 and TRBJ2-1; 8 bases are a match to TRBD2. The sequencing here drew on PBMCs, taken around 120 days after intestinal transplantation. CDR3 protein: CASSPSGREGNEQFF. Written as DNA, the CDR3 is TGCGCCAGCAGCCCCAGCGGGAGAGAGGGCAATGAGCAGTTCTTC.